The clone carrying this T cell receptor beta chain was counted many times. Its antigen is still unknown. Individual cDNA molecules were tagged with unique molecular identifiers, the study reported. MiXCR, run by TCRdb on the 5' RACE reads, gives a single entry per CDR3 protein. The repertoire holds about 70,000 distinct CDR3 sequences, with around 12% as singletons. This sample is part of a study of early T cells in non-severe SARS-CoV-2 infection. Whole-study findings and limits: There was a bias toward anti-spike CD8 responses in VDJdb matching, which missed private and CD4 specificities.

Source material: whole blood. The receptor was isolated from an adult who was a healthcare worker with PCR-confirmed SARS-CoV-2 infection or an uninfected control (not recorded which).

The CDR3 region has the DNA TGCAGCGTCGGACAGGGATTTTCCTACGAGCAGTACTTC. Encoded protein: CSVGQGFSYEQYF. The chain employs TRBV29-1 and TRBJ2-7; 8 bases align to TRBD1. The CDR3 consists of 13 residues. The germline CDR1 and CDR2 sequences are SQVTM and ANQGSEA. Germline trimming cut 6 bases from V and 1 base from J; bases unmatched to any gene: 5.